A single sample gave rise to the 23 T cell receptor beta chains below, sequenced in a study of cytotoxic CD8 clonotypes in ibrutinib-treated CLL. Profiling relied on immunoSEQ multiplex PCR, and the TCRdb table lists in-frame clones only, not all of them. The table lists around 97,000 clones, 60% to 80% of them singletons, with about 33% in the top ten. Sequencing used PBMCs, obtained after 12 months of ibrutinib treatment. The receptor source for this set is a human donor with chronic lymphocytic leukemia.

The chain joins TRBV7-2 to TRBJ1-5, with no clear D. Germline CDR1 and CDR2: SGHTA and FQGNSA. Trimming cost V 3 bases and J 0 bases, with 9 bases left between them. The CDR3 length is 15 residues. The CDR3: CASSLDGPSNQPQHF. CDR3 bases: TGTGCCAGCAGCTTGGACGGACCTAGCAATCAGCCCCAGCATTTT.

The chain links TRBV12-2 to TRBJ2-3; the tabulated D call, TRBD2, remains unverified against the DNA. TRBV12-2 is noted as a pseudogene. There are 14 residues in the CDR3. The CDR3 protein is CASRLATSRNTQYF. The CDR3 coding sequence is TGTGCAAGTCGCTTAGCAACTAGCCGTAATACGCAGTATTTT.

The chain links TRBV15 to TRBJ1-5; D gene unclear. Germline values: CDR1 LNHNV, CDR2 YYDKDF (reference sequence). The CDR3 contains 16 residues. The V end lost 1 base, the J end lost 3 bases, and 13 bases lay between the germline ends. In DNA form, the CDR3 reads TGTGCCACCAGCAGAGGCGAAGGGTCCCCCAATCAGCCCCAGCATTTT. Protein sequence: CATSRGEGSPNQPQHF. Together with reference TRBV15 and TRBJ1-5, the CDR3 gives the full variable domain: DAMVIQNPRYQVTQFGKPVTLSCSQTLNHNVMYWYQQKSSQAPKLLFHYYDKDFNNEADTPDNFQSRRPNTSFCFLDIRSPGLGDTAMYLCATSRGEGSPNQPQHFGDGTRLSIL.

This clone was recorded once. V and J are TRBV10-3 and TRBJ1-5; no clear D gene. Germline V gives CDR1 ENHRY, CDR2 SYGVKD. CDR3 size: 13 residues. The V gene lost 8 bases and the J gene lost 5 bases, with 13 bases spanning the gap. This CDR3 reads CAISTGEDQPQHF. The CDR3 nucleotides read TGTGCCATCTCTACCGGGGAAGATCAGCCCCAGCATTTT.

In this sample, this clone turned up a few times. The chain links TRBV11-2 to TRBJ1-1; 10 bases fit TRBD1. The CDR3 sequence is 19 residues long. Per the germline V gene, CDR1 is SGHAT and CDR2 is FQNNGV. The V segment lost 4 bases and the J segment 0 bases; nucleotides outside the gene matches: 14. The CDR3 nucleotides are TGTGCCAGCAGCTCCGGCTGGACAGGGGGTGTAGGCATGAACACTGAAGCTTTCTTT. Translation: CASSSGWTGGVGMNTEAFF.

CDR3 in DNA: TGTGCCAGCAGTGCCGGCCCGGGACAGGGGTACTCACCCCTCCACTTT. This codes for CASSAGPGQGYSPLHF. The chain has TRBV2 and TRBJ1-6; 10 bases are a match to TRBD1. Trimming took 4 bases from V and 10 from J; bases not matched to a gene: 10. The CDR3 length is 16 residues. Per the germline V gene, CDR1 is SNHLY and CDR2 is FYNNEI.

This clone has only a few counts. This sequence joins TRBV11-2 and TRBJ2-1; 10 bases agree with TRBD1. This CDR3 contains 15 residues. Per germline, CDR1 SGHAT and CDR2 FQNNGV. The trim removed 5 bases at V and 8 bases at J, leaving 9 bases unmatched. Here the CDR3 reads CASSPRTGGYDEQFF. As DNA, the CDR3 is TGTGCCAGCAGCCCGAGGACAGGGGGATACGATGAGCAGTTCTTC.

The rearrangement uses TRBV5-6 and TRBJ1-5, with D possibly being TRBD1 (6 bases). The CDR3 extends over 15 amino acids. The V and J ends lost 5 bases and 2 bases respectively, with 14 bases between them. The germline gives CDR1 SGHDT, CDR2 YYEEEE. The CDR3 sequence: CASRKQGLGNQPQHF. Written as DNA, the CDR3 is TGTGCCAGCAGGAAACAGGGACTCGGCAATCAGCCCCAGCATTTT.

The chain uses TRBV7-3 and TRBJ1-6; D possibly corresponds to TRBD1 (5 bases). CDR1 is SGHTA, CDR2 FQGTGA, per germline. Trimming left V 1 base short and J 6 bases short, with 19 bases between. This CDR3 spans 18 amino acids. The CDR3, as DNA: TGTGCCAGCAGCTTAATTGGGGGACCTACTGGGAGTAATTCACCCCTCCACTTT. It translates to CASSLIGGPTGSNSPLHF.

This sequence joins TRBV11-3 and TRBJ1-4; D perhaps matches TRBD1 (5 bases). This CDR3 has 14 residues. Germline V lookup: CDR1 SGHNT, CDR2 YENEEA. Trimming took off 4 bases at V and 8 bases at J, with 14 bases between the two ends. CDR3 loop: CASSSDSNGEKLFF. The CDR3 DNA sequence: TGTGCCAGCAGCTCCGACAGTAACGGGGAAAAACTGTTTTTT.

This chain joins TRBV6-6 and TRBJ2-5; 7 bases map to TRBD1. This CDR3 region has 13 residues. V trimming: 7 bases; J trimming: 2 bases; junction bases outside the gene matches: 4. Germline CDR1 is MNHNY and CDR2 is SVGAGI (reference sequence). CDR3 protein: CASISRGQETQYF. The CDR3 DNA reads TGTGCCAGCATCAGCAGGGGGCAAGAGACCCAGTACTTC.

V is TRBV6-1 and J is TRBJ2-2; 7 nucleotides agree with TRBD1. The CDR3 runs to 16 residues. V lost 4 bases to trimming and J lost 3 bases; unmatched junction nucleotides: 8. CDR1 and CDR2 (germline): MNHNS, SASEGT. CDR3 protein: CASSARRDRDTGELFF. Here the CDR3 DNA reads TGTGCCAGCAGTGCACGCCGGGACAGAGACACCGGGGAGCTGTTTTTT.

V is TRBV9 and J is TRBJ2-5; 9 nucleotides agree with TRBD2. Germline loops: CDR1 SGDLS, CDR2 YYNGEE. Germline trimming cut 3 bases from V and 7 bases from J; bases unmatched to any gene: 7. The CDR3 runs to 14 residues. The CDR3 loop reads CASSAIAGATTQYF. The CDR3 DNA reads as TGTGCCAGCAGCGCCATAGCGGGGGCCACGACCCAGTACTTC.

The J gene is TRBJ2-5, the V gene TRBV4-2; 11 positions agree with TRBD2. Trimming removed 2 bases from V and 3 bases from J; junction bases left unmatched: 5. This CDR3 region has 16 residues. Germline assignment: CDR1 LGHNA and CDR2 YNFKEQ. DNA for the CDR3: TGTGCCAGCAGCCAATACTATAGCGGGGGGGAAGAGACCCAGTACTTC. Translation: CASSQYYSGGEETQYF.

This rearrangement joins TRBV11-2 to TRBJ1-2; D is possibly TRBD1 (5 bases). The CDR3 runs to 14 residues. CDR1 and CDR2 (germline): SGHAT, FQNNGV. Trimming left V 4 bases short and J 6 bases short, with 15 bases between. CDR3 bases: TGTGCCAGCAGCTCCCCGCAGCGGGGGGATGGCTACACCTTC. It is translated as CASSSPQRGDGYTF.

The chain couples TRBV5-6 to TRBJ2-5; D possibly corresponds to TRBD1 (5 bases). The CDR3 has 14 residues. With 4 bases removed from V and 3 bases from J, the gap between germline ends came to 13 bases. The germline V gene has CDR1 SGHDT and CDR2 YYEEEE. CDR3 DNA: TGTGCCAGCAGCCGAGTCCAGGGTGAAGAGACCCAGTACTTC. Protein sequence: CASSRVQGEETQYF. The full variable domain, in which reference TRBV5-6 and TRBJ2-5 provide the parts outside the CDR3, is DAGVTQSPTHLIKTRGQQVTLRCSPKSGHDTVSWYQQALGQGPQFIFQYYEEEERQRGNFPDRFSGHQFPNYSSELNVNALLLGDSALYLCASSRVQGEETQYFGPGTRLLVL.

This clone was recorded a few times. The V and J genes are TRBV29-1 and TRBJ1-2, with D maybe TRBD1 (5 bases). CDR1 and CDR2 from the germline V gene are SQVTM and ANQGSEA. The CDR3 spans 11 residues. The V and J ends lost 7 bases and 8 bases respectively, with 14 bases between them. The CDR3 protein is CSAGDVRGYTF. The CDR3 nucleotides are TGCAGCGCCGGGGACGTGAGGGGCTACACCTTC.

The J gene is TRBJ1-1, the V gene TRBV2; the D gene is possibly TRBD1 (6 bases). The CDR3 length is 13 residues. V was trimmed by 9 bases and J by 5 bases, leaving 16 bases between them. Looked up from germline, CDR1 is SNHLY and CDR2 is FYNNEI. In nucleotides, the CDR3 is TGTGCCAGTAAGGGACACCCGGAGACTGAAGCTTTCTTT. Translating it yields CASKGHPETEAFF.

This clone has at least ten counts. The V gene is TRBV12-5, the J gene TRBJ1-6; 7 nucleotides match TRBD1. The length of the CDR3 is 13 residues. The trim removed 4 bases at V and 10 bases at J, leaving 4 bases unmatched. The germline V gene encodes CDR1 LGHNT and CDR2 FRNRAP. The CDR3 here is CASGWDRESPLHF. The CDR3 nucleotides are TGTGCTAGTGGTTGGGACAGAGAATCACCCCTCCACTTT.

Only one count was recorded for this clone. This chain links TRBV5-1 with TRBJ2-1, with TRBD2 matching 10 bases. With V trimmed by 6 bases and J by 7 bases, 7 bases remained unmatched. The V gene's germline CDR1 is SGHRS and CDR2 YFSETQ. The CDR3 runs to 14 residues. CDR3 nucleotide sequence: TGCGCCAGCACAAGCGGGGGGGCTACAAATGAGCAGTTCTTC. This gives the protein CASTSGGATNEQFF.

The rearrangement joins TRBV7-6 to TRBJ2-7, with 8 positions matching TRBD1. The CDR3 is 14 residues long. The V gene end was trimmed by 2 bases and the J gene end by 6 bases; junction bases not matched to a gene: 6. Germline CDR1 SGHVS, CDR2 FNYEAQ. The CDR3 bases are TGTGCCAGCAGCTTACCGGACAGGGTATTCGAGCAGTACTTC. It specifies CASSLPDRVFEQYF. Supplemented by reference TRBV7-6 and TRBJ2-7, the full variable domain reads GAGVSQSPRYKVTKRGQDVALRCDPISGHVSLYWYRQALGQGPEFLTYFNYEAQQDKSGLPNDRFSAERPEGSISTLTIQRTEQRDSAMYRCASSLPDRVFEQYFGPGTRLTVT.

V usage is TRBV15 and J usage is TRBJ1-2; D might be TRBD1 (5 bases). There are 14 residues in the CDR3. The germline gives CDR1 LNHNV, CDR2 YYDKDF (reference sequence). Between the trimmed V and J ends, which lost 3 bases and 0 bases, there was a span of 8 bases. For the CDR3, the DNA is TGTGCCACCAGCAGCGGGGGTTCTAACTATGGCTACACCTTC. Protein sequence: CATSSGGSNYGYTF.

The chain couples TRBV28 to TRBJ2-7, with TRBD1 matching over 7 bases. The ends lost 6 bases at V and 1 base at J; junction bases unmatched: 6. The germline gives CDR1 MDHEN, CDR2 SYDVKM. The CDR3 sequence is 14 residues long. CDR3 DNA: TGTGCCAGCAGGATAAGGACAGGTTCCTACGAGCAGTACTTC. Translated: CASRIRTGSYEQYF.